The source of this TCR beta chain is a study of blood T cell repertoires in COVID-19. Study details: T cells, B-cell-depleted T cells, or PBMCs provided the cDNA or gDNA that served as material.

Donors of Cohort 3 who recovered were those that had two negative PCRs, clearance, or symptom resolution. Original analysis: Quantification of nucleated cells was approximated via reference gene primer amplification. Only in-frame clones appear in the TCRdb table, and some are missing; sequencing was by immunoSEQ multiplex PCR. V, J and clone size reflect that table, while D and trimming were determined from the DNA. The data show approximately 250,000 clones, 80% to 90% seen once. Trimming took 0 bases from V and 7 from J; bases not matched to a gene: 6. Germline V gene sequence: CDR1 MNHEY, CDR2 SVGAGI. The CDR3 loop spans 15 amino acids.

The receptor comes from a woman in her thirties who had recovered from COVID-19. The chain joins TRBV6-5 to TRBJ1-5, with TRBD1 identical over 7 bases. Sequencing was carried out using PBMCs or T cells enriched from blood (not recorded which). CDR3 region: CASSYSYRGDQPQHF. In nucleotides, the CDR3 is TGTGCCAGCAGTTACTCGTACAGGGGTGACCAGCCCCAGCATTTT.